This TCR beta chain originates from a study of blood T cell repertoires in COVID-19 (dated by TCRdb to the early 2020s). Background on the whole study: Samples from collaborators originated in the United States, Italy and Spain and spanned both the acute and convalescent phases of COVID-19. The dataset comprised deeply sampled blood TCRbeta repertoires from subjects exposed to, actively infected with, or recovered from COVID-19. Samples were obtained from the ongoing ImmuneRACE study (first 160 participants) and from about 1,300 subjects provided by 6 global collaborators. Where available, HLA class I and class II types were obtained from metadata supplied by the sample provider rather than from assay-based typing. The prospective study material was composed of cDNA or gDNA derived from T cells, B-cell-depleted T cells, or PBMCs. The repertoires were released in a freely available public database intended as a resource for research on the immune response to SARS-CoV-2. The sample metadata nearly always contained a de-identified subject ID, COVID-19 status, age in years and sex.

Turning to this clone: Its antigen has not been determined. No base qualities exist here, and no much larger clone lies one base off it.

Trimming removed 2 bases from V and 3 bases from J, leaving 8 bases between the germline ends. In the germline V gene (reference sequence), CDR1 corresponds to MNHEY and CDR2 to SMNVEV. Taken from cysteine to phenylalanine, the CDR3 has 13 residues. CDR3 DNA is the only sequence kept; it has 39 bases, read in frame from the first base. The collaborating institutions used their own protocols to collect whole blood in K2EDTA tubes. For TCRbeta analysis, collaborator samples were shipped as frozen whole blood, as isolated PBMCs, or as DNA extracted from either sample type. The paper's findings and limits, for the study overall: How much clinical and demographic metadata was included differed by source and by participant, and the metadata was provided uncurated.

TCRbeta CDR3 regions were amplified from genomic DNA by means of the immunoSEQ Assay, a bias-controlled multiplex PCR. The authors processed their data as follows. Nucleated cell counts per sample were estimated from amplification of reference gene primers within the assay. Sequence reads were collapsed and filtered to measure the absolute abundance of every unique TCRbeta CDR3 rearrangement. Productive Simpson clonality was computed per sample as the square root of Simpson's diversity index over productive rearrangements. The immuneACCESS repertoire file appears here via TCRdb, limited to in-frame rearrangements. These files lack a portion of the clones; in checked studies, under half of the deficit traces to unresolved V genes, and the cause of the others is not known. V, J and clone size are those of that table, while D and trimming were read from the DNA. Counted in this sample were roughly 70,000 clones; roughly 80% of them appeared once. Around 4.4% of the sample comes from the top ten.

What was sequenced was peripheral blood. The sequence derives from a woman aged 55-70 years with acute or convalescent COVID-19. This sequence uses TRBV27 and TRBJ2-7, with the D gene not clear enough to name. The bases are TGTGCCAGCAGTTTAGGAGCAAACTACGAGCAGTACTTC. It translates to CASSLGANYEQYF.